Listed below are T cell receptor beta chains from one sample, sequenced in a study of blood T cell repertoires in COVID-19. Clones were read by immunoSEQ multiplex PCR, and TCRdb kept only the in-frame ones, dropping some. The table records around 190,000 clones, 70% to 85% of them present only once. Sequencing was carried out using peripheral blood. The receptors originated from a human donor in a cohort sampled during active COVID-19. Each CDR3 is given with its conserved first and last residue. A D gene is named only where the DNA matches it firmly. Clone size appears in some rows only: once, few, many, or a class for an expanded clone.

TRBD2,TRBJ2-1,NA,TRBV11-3,TGTGCCAGCAGCCCGGGACTAGCGGACCACAATGAGCAGTTCTTC,CASSPGLADHNEQFF
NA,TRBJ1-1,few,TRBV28,TGTGCCAGCAGCCCGGGGAGGGAGAACACTGAAGCTTTCTTT,CASSPGRENTEAFF
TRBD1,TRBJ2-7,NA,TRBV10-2,TGCGCCAGCAGTGACTACGGGACAGGCTCCTACGAGCAGTACTTC,CASSDYGTGSYEQYF
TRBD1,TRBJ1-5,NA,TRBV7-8,TGTGCCAGCAGCTTACGGCAGGGGGGTAATCAGCCCCAGCATTTT,CASSLRQGGNQPQHF
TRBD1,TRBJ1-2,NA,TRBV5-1,TGCGCCAGCAGCTTGGATGATACGGGACAGGGAACTCTTGGCTACACCTTC,CASSLDDTGQGTLGYTF
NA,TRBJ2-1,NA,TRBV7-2,TGTGCCAGCAGCGCCGACTATCGCTATGAGCAGTTCTTC,CASSADYRYEQFF
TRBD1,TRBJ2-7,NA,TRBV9,TGTGCCAGCAGCCCATTCCAGGACAGGTCAGCGTACGAGCAGTACTTC,CASSPFQDRSAYEQYF
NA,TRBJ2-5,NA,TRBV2,TGTGCCAGCAGGGTAGCGGAAGCCTGGCAAGAGACCCAGTACTTC,CASRVAEAWQETQYF
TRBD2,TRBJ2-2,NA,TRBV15,TGTGCCACCAGCAGAGGGTTAGCGGGAGGTGGGGAGCTGTTTTTT,CATSRGLAGGGELFF
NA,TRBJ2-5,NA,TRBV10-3,TGTGCCATCAGTGAGGCAGGGCTAGGGACCCAGTACTTC,CAISEAGLGTQYF
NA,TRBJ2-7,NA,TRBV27,TGTGCCAGCAGTTGGGGCGGGATGAGTGGCGAGCAGTACTTC,CASSWGGMSGEQYF
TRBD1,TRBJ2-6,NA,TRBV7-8,TGTGCCAGCAGCTTAGTGCAGGGGGCCGGCTCTGGGGCCAACGTCCTGACTTTC,CASSLVQGAGSGANVLTF
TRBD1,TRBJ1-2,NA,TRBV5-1,TGCGCCAGCAGCTTGTTTTGGGGACAGGGCGGACTAGGCTACACCTTC,CASSLFWGQGGLGYTF
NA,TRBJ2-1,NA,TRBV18,TGTGCCAGCTCGGTAGCGGTCTCCTACAATGAGCAGTTCTTC,CASSVAVSYNEQFF
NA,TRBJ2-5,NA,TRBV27,TGTGCCAGCAGTTACGGGGGTGCAGAGACCCAGTACTTC,CASSYGGAETQYF
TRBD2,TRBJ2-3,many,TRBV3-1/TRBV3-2,TGTGCCAGCAGCCAACTCCGAGGACTAGCGGGAGGACACAGCACAGATACGCAGTATTTT,CASSQLRGLAGGHSTDTQYF
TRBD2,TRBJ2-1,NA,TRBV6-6,TGTGCCAGCAGTCGGGGGGGAAAGGCTTCCAATGAGCAGTTCTTC,CASSRGGKASNEQFF
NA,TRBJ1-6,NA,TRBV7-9,TGTGCCAGCAGCTTAGCGGCAGGTATCAATTCACCCCTCCACTTT,CASSLAAGINSPLHF
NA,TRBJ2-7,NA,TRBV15,TGTGCCACCAGCAGAGACCAACCGCCAGGGGACGAGCAGTACTTC,CATSRDQPPGDEQYF
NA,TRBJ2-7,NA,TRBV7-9,TGTAGTTGGGGGGACTACGAGCAGTACTTC,CSWGDYEQYF
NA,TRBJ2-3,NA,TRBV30,TGTGCCTTCCGGGACACCGGCTCCACAGATACGCAGTATTTT,CAFRDTGSTDTQYF
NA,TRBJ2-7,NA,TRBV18,TGTGCCAGCTCACCGCCACAGGGTTACGAGCAGTACTTC,CASSPPQGYEQYF
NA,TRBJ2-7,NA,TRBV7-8,TGTGCCAGCAGCTCACCGAGACAGCGCTCCTACGAGCAGTACTTC,CASSSPRQRSYEQYF
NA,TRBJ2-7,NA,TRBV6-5,TGTGCCAGCAGCCGAGGGCAGATCTACGAGCAGTACTTC,CASSRGQIYEQYF
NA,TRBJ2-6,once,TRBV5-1,TGCGCCAGCAGTTACATTCTCCAGGGCCCTGGGGCCAACGTCCTGACTTTC,CASSYILQGPGANVLTF
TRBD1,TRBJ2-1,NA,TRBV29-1,TGCAGCGTCCCGGGACAGAGCTCCTACAATGAGCAGTTCTTC,CSVPGQSSYNEQFF
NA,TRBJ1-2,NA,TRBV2,TGTGCCAGCAGTCTTACTAACTATGGCTACACCTTC,CASSLTNYGYTF
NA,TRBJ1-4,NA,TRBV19,TGTGCCAGTAGTATCGGAAAGGGGCTGACCGCTAATGAAAAACTGTTTTTT,CASSIGKGLTANEKLFF
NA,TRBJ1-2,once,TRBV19,TGTGCCAGTAGTATAGCCCCGCGTCTGACAGGCTATGGCTACACCTTC,CASSIAPRLTGYGYTF
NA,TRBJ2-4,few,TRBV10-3,TGTGCCATCAGTGGAAATCAGGGTACGACCAAAAACATTCAGTACTTC,CAISGNQGTTKNIQYF
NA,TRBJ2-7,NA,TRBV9,TGTGCCAGCAGCCCAGGTGTGGGCTACGAGCAGTACTTC,CASSPGVGYEQYF
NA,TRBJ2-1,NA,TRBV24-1,TGTGCCACCAGTGAAGAAGCTGGTGAGCAGTTCTTC,CATSEEAGEQFF
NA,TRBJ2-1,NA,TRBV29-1,TGCAGCGTTGAAGCATTGGGCCAAAAGTACAATGAGCAGTTCTTC,CSVEALGQKYNEQFF
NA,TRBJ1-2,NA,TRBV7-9,TGTGCCAGCAGCCCCCCCTACCTTAACTATGGCTACACCTTC,CASSPPYLNYGYTF
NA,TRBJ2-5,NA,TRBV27,TGTGCCAGCAACGGCGGGACTCAAGAGACCCAGTACTTC,CASNGGTQETQYF
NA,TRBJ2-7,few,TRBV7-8,TGTGCCAGCAGTTTAGGAGGGGGCTACGAGCAGTACTTC,CASSLGGGYEQYF
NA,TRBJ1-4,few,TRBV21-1,TGTGCCAGCAGTCGTAGACAAGCAGCAACTAATGAAAAACTGTTTTTT,CASSRRQAATNEKLFF
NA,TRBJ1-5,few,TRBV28,TGTGCCAGCCGAGGATGGCTTTATAGCAATCAGCCCCAGCATTTT,CASRGWLYSNQPQHF
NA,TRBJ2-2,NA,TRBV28,TGTGCCAGCAGTCCAGGACTCAACACCGGGGAGCTGTTTTTT,CASSPGLNTGELFF
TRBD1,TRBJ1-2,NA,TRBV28,TGTGCCAGCAGACATGGGGACAGGGGATTCTATGGCTACACCTTC,CASRHGDRGFYGYTF
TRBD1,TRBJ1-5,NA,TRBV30,TGTGCCTGGAGTTCCCCACCGACAGGGAGGAATCAGCCCCAGCATTTT,CAWSSPPTGRNQPQHF
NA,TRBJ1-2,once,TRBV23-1,TGCGCCAGCAGTCAATCGAAAAGGCGGCGGGGTGGCTACACCTTC,CASSQSKRRRGGYTF
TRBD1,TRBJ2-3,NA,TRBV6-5,TGTGCCAGCAGCCGACAGGGGGGAGATACGCAGTATTTT,CASSRQGGDTQYF
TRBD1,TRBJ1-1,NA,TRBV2,TGTGCCAGCAGAGAGGCCCGCCAGGGGGGGAACACTGAAGCTTTCTTT,CASREARQGGNTEAFF
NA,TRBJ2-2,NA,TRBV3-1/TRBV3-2,TGTGCCAGCGAAATTCTAGAGGGCCGAAGAACCGGGGAGCTGTTTTTT,CASEILEGRRTGELFF
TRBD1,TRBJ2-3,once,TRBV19,TGTGCCAGTAGTTCGACCGGGACAGTGGCCCGTAATACGCAGTATTTT,CASSSTGTVARNTQYF
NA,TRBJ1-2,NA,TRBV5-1,TGCGCCAGCAGCGGAACAGGGTTCAACTATGGCTACACCTTC,CASSGTGFNYGYTF
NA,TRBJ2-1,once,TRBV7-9,TGTGCCAGCAGCTCACCGAATAGCGATGAGCAGTTCTTC,CASSSPNSDEQFF
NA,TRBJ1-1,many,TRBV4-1,TGCGCCAGCAGCCAAGGAAGGGTTGGACTTCACGGGGCTTTCTTT,CASSQGRVGLHGAFF
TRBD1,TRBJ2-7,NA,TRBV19,TGTGCCAGTGGCCCTTTGACAGGGGTGGGCGAGCAGTACTTC,CASGPLTGVGEQYF
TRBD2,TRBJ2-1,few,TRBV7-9,TGTGCCAGCAGCCCACACAGGGGACTAGCGGGATTCCCGCGGAATGAGCAGTTCTTC,CASSPHRGLAGFPRNEQFF
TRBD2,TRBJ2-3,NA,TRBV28,TGTGCCAGCAGTCCGGGAGGGGGGGCCGCAGATACGCAGTATTTT,CASSPGGGAADTQYF
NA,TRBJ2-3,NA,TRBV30,TGTGCCTGGAGTACGGGAGCCCATGCTAGCACAGATACGCAGTATTTT,CAWSTGAHASTDTQYF
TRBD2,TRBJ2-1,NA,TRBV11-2,TGTGCCAGCAGTCGGCGGGAGAGCTCCTACAATGAGCAGTTCTTC,CASSRRESSYNEQFF
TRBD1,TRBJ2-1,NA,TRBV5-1,TGCGCCAGCAGCGTGGACAGGGCTAATGAGCAGTTCTTC,CASSVDRANEQFF
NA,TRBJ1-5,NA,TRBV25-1,TGTGCCAGCAGTGACAGGGTAGATCAGCCCCAGCATTTT,CASSDRVDQPQHF
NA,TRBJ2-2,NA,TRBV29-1,TGCAGCGTGGGACTTAGCCACACCGGGGAGCTGTTTTTT,CSVGLSHTGELFF